This T cell receptor beta chain was captured by sequencing in a study of T cell responses to AZD1222 COVID-19 vaccine. Overall study: The analysis combined second doses at about 4 or about 12 weeks. Notes on the study in general: After two AZD1222 doses, spike-specific TCR breadth and depth rose versus day 0.

TCRdb keeps only in-frame clones here, not all; method: immunoSEQ multiplex PCR. The table includes approximately 160,000 clones, about 90% detected once. V gave up 4 bases and J gave up 6 bases; unmatched junction bases: 7. The CDR3 has 14 amino acids. Germline CDR1 and CDR2: SGDLS and YYNGEE. Note on this clone: The antigen is undetermined.

The specimen comprised peripheral blood, sampled on day 0 of AZD1222 vaccination. The source of this sequence is an adult in good health. V is TRBV9 and J is TRBJ2-1; 7 bases fit TRBD1. CDR3: CASSPPGGRNEQFF. The CDR3 bases are TGTGCCAGCAGCCCCCCAGGGGGTCGCAATGAGCAGTTCTTC.